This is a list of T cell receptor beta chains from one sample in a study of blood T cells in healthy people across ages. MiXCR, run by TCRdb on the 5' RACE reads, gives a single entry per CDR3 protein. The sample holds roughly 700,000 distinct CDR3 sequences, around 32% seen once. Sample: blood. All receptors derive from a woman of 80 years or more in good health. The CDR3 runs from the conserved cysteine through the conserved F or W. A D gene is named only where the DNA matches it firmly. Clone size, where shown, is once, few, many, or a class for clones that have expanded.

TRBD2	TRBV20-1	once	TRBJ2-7	CSAWTSGVLYEQYF	TGCAGTGCTTGGACTAGCGGGGTCTTATACGAGCAGTACTTC
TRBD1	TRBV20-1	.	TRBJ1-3	CSALTGDGNTIYF	TGCAGTGCTTTGACAGGGGACGGAAACACCATATATTTT
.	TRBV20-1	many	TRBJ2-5	CSATPGQWEETQYF	TGCAGTGCTACCCCGGGGCAGTGGGAAGAGACCCAGTACTTC
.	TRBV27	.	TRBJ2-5	CASSLSGTVNEQYF	TGTGCCAGCAGTTTGTCAGGGACCGTGAATGAGCAGTACTTC
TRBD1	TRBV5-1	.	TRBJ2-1	CASSLGDRVGEQFF	TGCGCCAGCAGCTTGGGGGACAGGGTCGGTGAGCAGTTCTTC
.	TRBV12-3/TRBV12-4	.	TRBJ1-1	CASSFWTVNTEAFF	TGTGCCAGCAGTTTCTGGACGGTGAACACTGAAGCTTTCTTT
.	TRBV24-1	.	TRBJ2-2	CATSGTILTGELFF	TGTGCCACCAGTGGGACGATTTTAACCGGGGAGCTGTTTTTT
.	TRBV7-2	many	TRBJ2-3	CASSLLSGGARDTQYF	TGTGCCAGCAGCTTACTAAGTGGCGGGGCACGGGATACGCAGTATTTT
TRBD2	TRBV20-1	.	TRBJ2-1	CSALTLAGLNEQFF	TGCAGTGCATTAACACTAGCGGGACTCAATGAGCAGTTCTTC
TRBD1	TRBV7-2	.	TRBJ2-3	CASSAMGTGVADTQYF	TGTGCCAGCAGCGCAATGGGGACAGGGGTAGCAGATACGCAGTATTTT
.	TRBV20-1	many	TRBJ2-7	CSARGGPKGYEQYF	TGCAGTGCTCGCGGGGGCCCGAAGGGCTACGAGCAGTACTTC
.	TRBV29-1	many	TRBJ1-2	CSVSPGTDVYTF	TGCAGCGTTTCCCCCGGGACCGACGTCTACACCTTC
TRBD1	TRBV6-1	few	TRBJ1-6	CASSDQGARGSPLHF	TGTGCCAGCAGTGATCAGGGGGCGCGAGGGTCACCCCTCCACTTT
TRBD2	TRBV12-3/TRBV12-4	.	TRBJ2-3	CASSGLDAQYF	TGTGCCAGCAGCGGACTAGATGCGCAGTATTTT
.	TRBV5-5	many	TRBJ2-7	CASSPRTAGPYEQYF	TGTGCCAGCAGTCCCAGGACAGCGGGACCCTACGAGCAGTACTTC
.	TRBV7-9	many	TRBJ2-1	CASRREPGQHNEQFF	TGTGCCAGCAGGAGAGAACCCGGACAGCACAATGAGCAGTTCTTC
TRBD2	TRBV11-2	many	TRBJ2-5	CASSSSGWKQETQYF	TGTGCCAGCAGCTCTAGCGGGTGGAAACAAGAGACCCAGTACTTC
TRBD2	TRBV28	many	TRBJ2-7	CASTSGGSPYEQYF	TGTGCCAGCACTAGCGGGGGGAGCCCCTACGAGCAGTACTTC
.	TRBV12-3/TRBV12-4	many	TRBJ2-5	CASSLERFRETQYF	TGTGCCAGCAGTTTAGAGAGATTCCGGGAGACCCAGTACTTC
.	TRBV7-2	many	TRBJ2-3	CASSQSRVGDTQYF	TGTGCCAGCAGCCAATCCCGGGTGGGAGATACGCAGTATTTT
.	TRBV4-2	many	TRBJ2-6	CASSQGVKRSGANVLTF	TGTGCCAGCAGCCAAGGGGTTAAGCGCTCTGGGGCCAACGTCCTGACTTTC
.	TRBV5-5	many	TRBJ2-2	CASSSKGGRGTGELFF	TGTGCCAGCAGCTCGAAGGGGGGACGGGGCACCGGGGAGCTGTTTTTT
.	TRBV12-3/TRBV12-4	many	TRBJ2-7	CASSLLSRGYDEQYF	TGTGCCAGCAGTTTACTCTCGCGGGGCTATGACGAGCAGTACTTC
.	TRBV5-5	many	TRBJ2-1	CASSLATFGHSEQFF	TGTGCCAGCAGCTTGGCCACGTTCGGTCATAGTGAGCAGTTCTTC
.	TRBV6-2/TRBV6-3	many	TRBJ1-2	CASSYSNARDYGYTF	TGTGCCAGCAGTTACTCGAACGCCAGGGACTATGGCTACACCTTC
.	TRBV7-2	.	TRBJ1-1	CASSLSNLRTEAFF	TGTGCCAGCAGCTTAAGTAACTTGAGAACTGAAGCTTTCTTT
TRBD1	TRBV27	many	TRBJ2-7	CASRQGQSYEQYF	TGTGCCAGCAGACAGGGACAGTCCTACGAGCAGTACTTC
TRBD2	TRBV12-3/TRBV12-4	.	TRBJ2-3	CASSSGLSTDVQYF	TGTGCCAGCAGTTCGGGACTAAGCACAGATGTGCAATATTTT
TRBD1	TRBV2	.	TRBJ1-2	CASSTGTDYLGYTF	TGTGCCAGCAGCACCGGGACAGATTACCTTGGCTACACCTTC
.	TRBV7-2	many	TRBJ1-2	CASSLQGQGPRYGYTF	TGTGCCAGCAGCTTACAAGGGCAGGGCCCCCGCTATGGCTACACCTTC
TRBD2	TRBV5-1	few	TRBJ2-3	CANSSPNGGWTDTQYF	TGCGCCAACAGCTCACCTAACGGGGGGTGGACAGATACGCAGTATTTT
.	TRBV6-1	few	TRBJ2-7	CASGGTIFRSYNEQYF	TGTGCCAGCGGAGGGACAATTTTCCGCTCCTACAATGAGCAGTACTTC
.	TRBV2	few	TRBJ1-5	CASRRGGGGAFYQPQHF	TGTGCCAGCAGGAGGGGTGGTGGAGGGGCCTTTTATCAGCCCCAGCATTTT
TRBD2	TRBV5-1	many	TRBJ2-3	CASSVSGNTDTQYF	TGCGCCAGCAGCGTTAGCGGGAACACAGATACGCAGTATTTT
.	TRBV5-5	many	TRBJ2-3	CASSLGSVGNTDTQYF	TGTGCCAGCAGCTTGGGGTCGGTGGGGAACACAGATACGCAGTATTTT
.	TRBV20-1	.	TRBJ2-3	CSVGGRDRTDTQYF	TGCAGTGTGGGGGGCAGAGACCGCACTGATACGCAGTATTTT
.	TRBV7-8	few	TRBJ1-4	CASSSGQLSEKLFF	TGTGCCAGCAGCTCAGGACAGCTCAGCGAAAAACTGTTTTTT
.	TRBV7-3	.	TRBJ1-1	CASSGGGGFTEAFF	TGTGCCAGCAGCGGAGGGGGGGGATTCACTGAAGCTTTCTTT
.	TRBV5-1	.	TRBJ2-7	CASRLSGPHSEQYF	TGCGCCAGCAGATTATCGGGACCGCACTCGGAGCAGTACTTC
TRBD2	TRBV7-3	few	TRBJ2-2	CASSPSGIRPGELFF	TGTGCCAGCAGCCCTAGCGGGATTAGACCCGGGGAGCTGTTTTTT
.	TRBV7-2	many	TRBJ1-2	CASSLEAGLKGYTF	TGTGCCAGCAGCTTAGAGGCAGGTCTCAAGGGCTACACCTTC
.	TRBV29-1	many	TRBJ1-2	CSVEAGLGTSYTF	TGCAGCGTTGAAGCAGGATTGGGGACGAGCTACACCTTC
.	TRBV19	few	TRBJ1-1	CASSIWADNTEAFF	TGTGCCAGTAGTATTTGGGCGGATAACACTGAAGCTTTCTTT
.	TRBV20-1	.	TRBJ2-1	CSARDTAGAVDEQFF	TGCAGTGCTAGAGATACGGCAGGGGCCGTGGATGAGCAGTTCTTC
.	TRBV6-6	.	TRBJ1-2	CARSIRANYGYTF	TGTGCCAGGTCGATCAGAGCTAACTATGGCTACACCTTC
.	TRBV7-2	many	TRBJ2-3	CASSPSGATDTQYF	TGTGCCAGCAGCCCCTCGGGAGCAACAGATACGCAGTATTTT
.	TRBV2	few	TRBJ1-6	CASSRGSGSPLHF	TGTGCCAGCAGTCGAGGGTCTGGCTCACCCCTCCACTTT
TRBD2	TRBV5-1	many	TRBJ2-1	CASRLAGGPGSYNEQFF	TGCGCCAGCAGACTAGCGGGGGGGCCTGGCTCCTACAATGAGCAGTTCTTC
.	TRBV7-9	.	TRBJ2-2	CAPPGELFF	TGTGCCCCCCCCGGGGAGCTGTTTTTT
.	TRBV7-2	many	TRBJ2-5	CASSLGRWSETQYF	TGTGCCAGCAGCTTAGGTCGTTGGAGCGAGACCCAGTACTTC
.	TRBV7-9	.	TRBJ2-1	CASSPKDQWGYNEQFF	TGTGCCAGCAGCCCGAAGGACCAATGGGGCTACAATGAGCAGTTCTTC